Sequencing of this T cell receptor beta chain was carried out in a study of blood T cell repertoires in COVID-19. Study-wide background: COVID-19 samples, acute and convalescent, were from the United States, Italy and Spain. The analysed material was cDNA or gDNA that came from T cells, B-cell-depleted T cells, or PBMCs.

The V end lost 0 bases, the J end lost 2 bases, and 14 bases lay between the germline ends. Germline CDR1 and CDR2: MGHRA and YSYEKL. CDR3 length: 17 amino acids. The authors' processing: Nucleated cell number was recorded as an estimate derived from reference gene primer amplification. The protocol was immunoSEQ multiplex PCR, while the TCRdb copy is restricted to in-frame clones and leaves out a portion. V and J calls and clone size are copied from that table; D and trimming were computed from the DNA. The sample includes tens of thousands of clones, roughly 89% of them seen just once. This clone has only one observation.

This TCR derives from a man aged 50 or older with acute or convalescent COVID-19. V is TRBV4-1 and J is TRBJ2-1, with D perhaps matching TRBD2 (5 bases). The specimen was peripheral blood. The CDR3, as DNA: TGCGCCAGCAGCCAAGATGGCGGGCTAGTTACCTACAATGAGCAGTTCTTC. Protein sequence: CASSQDGGLVTYNEQFF.